The source of this T cell receptor beta chain is a study of blood T cell repertoires in COVID-19. Study information: COVID-19 samples, acute and convalescent, were from the United States, Italy and Spain.

V lost 4 bases, J lost 4 bases, and 11 bases lay in between. The CDR3 spans 13 residues. Looked up from germline, CDR1 is SGHDT and CDR2 is YYEEEE. Using immunoSEQ multiplex PCR, the repertoire was profiled, and TCRdb retains in-frame clones only, with some absent. The sample includes around 130,000 clones, roughly 80% of them seen just once. V is TRBV5-6 and J is TRBJ1-2; D ambiguous. This clonotype originated in a man in his forties or fifties with acute or convalescent COVID-19. Sequenced sample: peripheral blood. The CDR3 DNA follows: TGTGCCAGCAGCGCTACAGCCTTCTATGGCTACACCTTC. Translating it yields CASSATAFYGYTF.